A selection of T cell receptor beta chains follows, all from one sample in a study of shared clonotypes between healthy human individuals. TCRdb's copy holds only in-frame clones and misses some; the assay was immunoSEQ multiplex PCR. The repertoire includes about 2.4 million clones, over 85% of them detected once, and approximately 0.35% sits in the top ten. The sample comprised naive CD4+ T cells from PBMCs. These receptors were collected from a man between 18 and 29 years old in good health. Some clones in this sample may be carry-over from other donors' samples. Each CDR3 is given with its conserved first and last residue. The order of the fields is clone size, J gene, V gene, D gene, CDR3 protein, CDR3 DNA. The D gene is left open where the match is weak. Rows may omit the clone size; those that give it use once, few, many or a size class.

- TRBJ1-2 TRBV28 - CATEWQDNYGYTF TGTGCCACCGAGTGGCAGGATAACTATGGCTACACCTTC
- TRBJ2-5 TRBV29-1 TRBD2 CSVVVGSSGRQETQYF TGCAGCGTTGTGGTTGGGTCTAGCGGGAGGCAAGAGACCCAGTACTTC
- TRBJ2-3 TRBV29-1 TRBD1 CSAAGTALSTDTQYF TGCAGCGCCGCAGGGACAGCCCTGAGCACAGATACGCAGTATTTT
- TRBJ2-5 TRBV20-1 - CSAPRGQYF TGCAGTGCCCCTAGGGGCCAGTACTTC
- TRBJ2-3 TRBV18 TRBD2 CASSPVTGTSGTDTQYF TGTGCCAGCTCACCCGTAACCGGGACTAGCGGCACAGATACGCAGTATTTT
once TRBJ2-2 TRBV6-5 TRBD1 CASSPGTGYTGELFF TGTGCCAGCAGTCCCGGGACAGGCTACACCGGGGAGCTGTTTTTT
- TRBJ2-1 TRBV29-1 TRBD2 CSVGGLAGGISSYNEQFF TGCAGCGTTGGGGGACTAGCGGGAGGGATTAGCTCCTACAATGAGCAGTTCTTC
- TRBJ1-2 TRBV5-4 - CASSQRHRDTGEGYTF TGTGCCAGCAGTCAGCGCCACCGGGACACGGGTGAAGGCTACACCTTC
- TRBJ1-1 TRBV5-1 - CASSLVSRRGTEAFF TGCGCCAGCAGCTTAGTGTCCCGACGCGGGACTGAAGCTTTCTTT
- TRBJ1-1 TRBV28 TRBD1 CAGRRQGRLDTEAFF TGTGCCGGGCGTCGACAGGGGCGGCTGGACACTGAAGCTTTCTTT
- TRBJ1-2 TRBV6-5 - CASRANYGYTF TGTGCCAGTCGAGCTAACTATGGCTACACCTTC
- TRBJ1-3 TRBV27 - CASSLSDGAGNTIYF TGTGCCAGCAGTTTATCAGATGGGGCTGGAAACACCATATATTTT
- TRBJ2-5 TRBV6-5 - CASVASGRSRETQYF TGTGCCAGTGTTGCGTCAGGCAGAAGCCGAGAGACCCAGTACTTC
- TRBJ1-3 TRBV28 - CASSPSMGGTIYF TGTGCCAGCAGTCCTAGTATGGGCGGCACCATATATTTT
- TRBJ1-5 TRBV19 TRBD1 CASDDRVIGPQHF TGTGCCAGCGATGACAGGGTCATCGGGCCCCAGCATTTT
- TRBJ1-1 TRBV6-1 - CASSSTGGTEAFF TGTGCCAGCAGTTCGACCGGCGGCACTGAAGCTTTCTTT
- TRBJ2-2 TRBV4-2 TRBD2 CASSRTSGRAIGELFF TGTGCCAGCAGCCGGACTAGCGGGAGGGCCATCGGGGAGCTGTTTTTT
- TRBJ1-2 TRBV28 - CASSLLKWDLIRGYTF TGTGCCAGCAGTTTACTAAAATGGGACCTCATCAGGGGCTACACCTTC
- TRBJ2-7 TRBV10-2 TRBD1 CASSSDRAVLEQYF TGCGCCAGCAGTTCGGACAGGGCGGTCCTCGAGCAGTACTTC
- TRBJ2-3 TRBV25-1 - CASRGPLSTDTQYF TGTGCCAGCAGGGGCCCCCTTAGCACAGATACGCAGTATTTT
- TRBJ2-5 TRBV9 TRBD1 CASSGGGTGVETQYF TGTGCCAGCAGCGGGGGAGGGACAGGGGTAGAGACCCAGTACTTC
- TRBJ2-6 TRBV5-4 - CASSTRTSGANVLTF TGTGCCAGCAGCACTAGGACGTCTGGGGCCAACGTCCTGACTTTC
- TRBJ2-2 TRBV19 - CASSIDGSANTGELFF TGTGCCAGTAGTATAGACGGGTCAGCGAACACCGGGGAGCTGTTTTTT
- TRBJ1-1 TRBV7-6 TRBD1 CASSLGQLNTEAFF TGTGCCAGCAGCTTGGGACAGCTGAACACTGAAGCTTTCTTT
- TRBJ1-5 TRBV18 - CASSPGDSNQPQHF TGTGCCAGCTCACCCGGAGATAGCAATCAGCCCCAGCATTTT
- TRBJ2-6 TRBV19 - CASHPHSSGANVLTF TGTGCCAGTCACCCTCACTCCTCTGGGGCCAACGTCCTGACTTTC
once TRBJ1-1 TRBV30 - CAWSKGNTEAFF TGTGCCTGGAGTAAGGGGAACACTGAAGCTTTCTTT
- TRBJ1-5 TRBV6-1 - CASSERRHQPDQPQHF TGTGCCAGCAGTGAACGGAGACACCAGCCCGATCAGCCCCAGCATTTT
- TRBJ1-5 TRBV19 - CASGSNQPQHF TGTGCCAGCGGGAGTAATCAGCCCCAGCATTTT
- TRBJ1-4 TRBV6-6 TRBD1 CASSYPGQGSEKLFF TGTGCCAGCAGTTACCCCGGACAGGGCAGTGAAAAACTGTTTTTT
- TRBJ1-3 TRBV6-5 TRBD1 CASSWGQGRNTIYF TGTGCCAGCAGTTGGGGACAGGGAAGAAACACCATATATTTT
- TRBJ2-2 TRBV29-1 TRBD2 CSVGAGVHTGELFF TGCAGCGTTGGTGCGGGAGTACACACCGGGGAGCTGTTTTTT
- TRBJ2-1 TRBV7-9 - CASSFKGRGDGVFLRFF TGTGCCAGCAGCTTTAAAGGGAGAGGGGACGGGGTCTTTTTACGGTTCTTC
- TRBJ2-5 TRBV5-6 - CASQHQGLLWETQYF TGTGCCAGCCAACATCAGGGACTCCTCTGGGAGACCCAGTACTTC
- TRBJ1-5 TRBV28 - CASNPPPKPQHF TGTGCCAGCAATCCACCCCCCAAACCCCAGCATTTT